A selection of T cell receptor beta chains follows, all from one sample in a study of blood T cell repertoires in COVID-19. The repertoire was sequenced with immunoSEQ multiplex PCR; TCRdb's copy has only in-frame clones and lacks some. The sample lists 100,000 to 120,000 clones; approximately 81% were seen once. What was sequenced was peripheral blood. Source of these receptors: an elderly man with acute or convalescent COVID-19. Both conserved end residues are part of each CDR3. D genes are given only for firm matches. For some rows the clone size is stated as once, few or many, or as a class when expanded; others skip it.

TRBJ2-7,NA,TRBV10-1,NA,TGCGCCACACAAAACGAGCAGTACTTC,CATQNEQYF
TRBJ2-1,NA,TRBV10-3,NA,TGTGCCATCAGTGAGAAGCTAGCGAACTCCTACAATGAGCAGTTCTTC,CAISEKLANSYNEQFF
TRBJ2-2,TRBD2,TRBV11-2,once,TGTGCCAGCAGCTCCGGGACTAGGAACACCGGGGAGCTGTTTTTT,CASSSGTRNTGELFF
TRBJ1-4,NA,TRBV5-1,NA,TGCGCCAGCAGCTTTGGTGCAGCTAATGAAAAACTGTTTTTT,CASSFGAANEKLFF
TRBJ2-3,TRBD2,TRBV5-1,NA,TGCGCCAGCAGCTTGGGGACTAGCGGAGGGGAAGATACGCAGTATTTT,CASSLGTSGGEDTQYF
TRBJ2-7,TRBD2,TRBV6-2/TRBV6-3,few,TGTGCCAGCAGGTACTCCGGGACTAGCTACGAGCAGTACTTC,CASRYSGTSYEQYF
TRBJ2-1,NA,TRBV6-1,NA,TGTGCCAGCAGTGAGGAGGCCCCCTACAATGAGCAGTTCTTC,CASSEEAPYNEQFF
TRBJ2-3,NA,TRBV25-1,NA,TGTGCCAGCAGTGAGTCCCATGGCACAGATACGCAGTATTTT,CASSESHGTDTQYF
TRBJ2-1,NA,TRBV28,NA,TGTGCCAGCAGTTCCCCTGGCCATGAGCAGTTCTTC,CASSSPGHEQFF
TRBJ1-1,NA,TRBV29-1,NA,TGCAGCGTATCGTCACAGGGAAGGGACACTGAAGCTTTCTTT,CSVSSQGRDTEAFF
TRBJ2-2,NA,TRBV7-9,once,TGTGCCAGCAGGTTTCAGATACCACCTAACACCGGGGAGCTGTTTTTT,CASRFQIPPNTGELFF
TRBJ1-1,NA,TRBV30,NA,TGTGCCTGGAGTAAGGCGGAGAACACTGAAGCTTTCTTT,CAWSKAENTEAFF
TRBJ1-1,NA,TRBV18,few,TGTGCCAGCTCACCACTATATATAGGGGGCACTGAAGCTTTCTTT,CASSPLYIGGTEAFF
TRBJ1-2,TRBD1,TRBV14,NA,TGTGCCAGCAGCCGAGACAGGGGAGCCTATGGCTACACCTTC,CASSRDRGAYGYTF
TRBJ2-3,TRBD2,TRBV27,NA,TGTGCCACCGCGGGGGGGGCCGGCACAGATACGCAGTATTTT,CATAGGAGTDTQYF
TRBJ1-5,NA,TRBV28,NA,TGTGCCAGCAGGCCCATCTTGGGGGGGGCGTCGCCCCAGCATTTT,CASRPILGGASPQHF
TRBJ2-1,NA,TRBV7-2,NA,TGTGCCAGCAGCTTAGAGGTAGGGGGCTCCTACAATGAGCAGTTCTTC,CASSLEVGGSYNEQFF
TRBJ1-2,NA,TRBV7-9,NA,TGTGCCAGCAGCCTAAACAGGGTTGGGGATGGCTACACCTTC,CASSLNRVGDGYTF
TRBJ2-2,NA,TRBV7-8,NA,TGTGCCAGCAGCTTAACCGGCACCGGGGAGCTGTTTTTT,CASSLTGTGELFF
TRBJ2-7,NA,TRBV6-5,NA,TGTGCCAGCAGTTACTCGACAGGATACGAGCAGTACTTC,CASSYSTGYEQYF
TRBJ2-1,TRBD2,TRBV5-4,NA,TGTGCCAGCAGCAGCGGGACTAGCGAGTACAATGAGCAGTTCTTC,CASSSGTSEYNEQFF
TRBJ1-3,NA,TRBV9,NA,TGTGCCAGCAGCGTAGGGGGCACGAACTCTGGAAACACCATATATTTT,CASSVGGTNSGNTIYF
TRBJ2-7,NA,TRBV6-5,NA,TGTGCCAGCAGTTATCGCGGGGCCTCCTACGAGCAGTACTTC,CASSYRGASYEQYF
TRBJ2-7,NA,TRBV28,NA,TGTGCCAGCAGCCTAACGGGGATGGGGTCCTACGAGCAGTACTTC,CASSLTGMGSYEQYF
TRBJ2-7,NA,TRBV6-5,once,TGTGCCAGCACCGACAGTGCTTTTGCCTACGAGCAGTACTTC,CASTDSAFAYEQYF
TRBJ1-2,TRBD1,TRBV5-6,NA,TGTGCCAGCAGCCCGGGACAGGGATATGGCTACACCTTC,CASSPGQGYGYTF